Listed below are T cell receptor beta chains from one sample, sequenced in a study of T cell responses to AZD1222 COVID-19 vaccine. The protocol was immunoSEQ multiplex PCR, while the TCRdb copy is restricted to in-frame clones and leaves out a portion. Among 90,000 to 120,000 clones, over 70% were seen once, and the ten largest hold over 7.5%. The source material was peripheral blood, sampled on day 0 of AZD1222 vaccination. Receptor source: an adult in good health. Both conserved end residues are part of each CDR3. Each record gives: D gene, V gene, J gene, clone size, CDR3 DNA, CDR3 protein. D genes are given only for firm matches. Rows may omit the clone size; those that give it use once, few, many or a size class.

.	TRBV25-1	TRBJ1-1	.	TGTGCCAGCAATTCTGGCCCAGCAGGCACTGAAGCTTTCTTT	CASNSGPAGTEAFF
TRBD1	TRBV10-3	TRBJ1-4	few	TGTGCCATCAGTGGACAGGGGGTACCTAATGAAAAACTGTTTTTT	CAISGQGVPNEKLFF
.	TRBV7-9	TRBJ2-1	.	TGTGCCAGCAGCTTGGACAGCTACAATGAGCAGTTCTTC	CASSLDSYNEQFF
TRBD2	TRBV7-2	TRBJ2-2	.	TGTGCCAGCAGCACCCGCCGGACTAGCCGGGGCGGGGAGCTGTTTTTT	CASSTRRTSRGGELFF
TRBD2	TRBV24-1	TRBJ2-7	.	TGTGCCACCATCGTTCAGATCGCGGGAGGGCCCTATTCGATGCAGTACTTC	CATIVQIAGGPYSMQYF
TRBD2	TRBV9	TRBJ2-7	once	TGTGCCAGCAGCGCCGCTAGCGGGAGGGACGAGCAGTACTTC	CASSAASGRDEQYF
.	TRBV10-3	TRBJ2-7	.	TGTGCCATCAGAGGGAACTACGAGCAGTACTTC	CAIRGNYEQYF
.	TRBV5-1	TRBJ1-2	.	TGCGCCAGCAGCGCTACCTCACCCTACAACTATGGCTACACCTTC	CASSATSPYNYGYTF
.	TRBV6-5	TRBJ1-3	.	TGTGCCAGCAGTCCCCAGGACCCAGCTTGGCGGACCATATATTTT	CASSPQDPAWRTIYF
.	TRBV28	TRBJ2-1	.	TGTGCCAGCAGTCCTCTGACAGGCTACTCCTACAATGAGCAGTTCTTC	CASSPLTGYSYNEQFF
TRBD1	TRBV28	TRBJ1-1	.	TGTGCCAGCAGTTCCGACAGGGCAGCTTTCTTT	CASSSDRAAFF
TRBD1	TRBV30	TRBJ1-2	.	TGTGCCCGCTCGACAGGGGCAAACTATGGCTACACCTTC	CARSTGANYGYTF
TRBD2	TRBV6-2/TRBV6-3	TRBJ2-1	once	TGTGCCAGCAGTTACGGCCCGGGGGGGTCCTACAATGAGCAGTTCTTC	CASSYGPGGSYNEQFF
.	TRBV4-2	TRBJ1-5	.	TGTGCCAGCAGCCAAGAGGTGGCAGGATCCAATCAGCCCCAGCATTTT	CASSQEVAGSNQPQHF